Below are 21 T cell receptor beta chains sequenced from a single sample in a study of spatial heterogeneity in lung cancer. General observations from the study: It was found that expanded intratumoral alpha and beta TCR counts tracked tumor mutation counts.

These receptors have no identified antigens. This sample's time point: sample taken at primary tumor resection. MiXCR, applied by TCRdb to the 5' RACE reads, yields one record per CDR3 protein. The sample has about 4,500 distinct CDR3 sequences; around 7% are singletons. Here the sequenced sample was lung tumor tissue, taken at surgery. The origin of the receptors is a male donor with early-stage non-small cell lung cancer.

This clonotype was counted ten times or more. The chain carries TRBV20-1 and TRBJ2-7; 8 bases match TRBD2. Germline V CDR1 and CDR2: DFQATT, SNEGSKA (reference sequence). The CDR3 covers 14 residues. The J segment lost 6 bases and the V segment lost 5 bases, leaving 12 bases of the junction unmatched. The chain's CDR3 is CSAPAGGSVSEQYF. In DNA, the CDR3 is TGCAGTGCTCCCGCGGGGGGTTCCGTGAGCGAGCAGTACTTC.

Of note for this clonotype: This CDR3 fails to terminate in the conserved phenylalanine or tryptophan, so it likely reflects a read error. The V call is TRBV11-1, the J call TRBJ2-3; tentatively, D is TRBD1 or TRBD2 (6 bases each). CDR3 length: 14 amino acids. V was pared by 9 bases and J by 2 bases, with 15 bases between. Per the germline V gene, CDR1 is SGHAT and CDR2 is FQDESV (reference sequence). In DNA form, the CDR3 reads TGTGCCAGAAGTTCAGGGGACTCCACAGATACGCAGTATTTA. Residues: CARSSGDSTDTQYL.

This clonotype is labeled medium-sized. V and J are TRBV9 and TRBJ2-5; D uncertain. This CDR3 region has 14 residues. Germline CDR1 and CDR2: SGDLS and YYNGEE. V dropped 4 bases and J dropped 1 base, with 11 bases sitting between them. DNA for the CDR3: TGTGCCAGCAGCTTAGGACCCATCCAAGAGACCCAGTACTTC. Translating it yields CASSLGPIQETQYF.

The table lists this clonotype with many counts. This chain joins TRBV6-5 and TRBJ2-5; possible D gene TRBD2, 5 bases. The CDR3 runs to 14 residues. CDR1 is MNHEY and CDR2 is SVGAGI in the germline V gene. V was trimmed by 0 bases and J by 7 bases, leaving 12 bases between them. The CDR3 spells CASSYSEDEGTQYF. The CDR3 DNA reads as TGTGCCAGCAGTTACTCAGAGGACGAGGGGACCCAGTACTTC.

This clonotype is labeled as medium-sized (0.01 to 0.1%). The rearrangement links TRBV4-2 to TRBJ2-1, with a possible D match to TRBD2 (7 bases). This CDR3 has 16 residues. Trimming removed 0 bases at V and 8 bases at J, with 17 bases between. CDR1 LGHNA and CDR2 YNFKEQ come from the germline V gene. The CDR3 protein is CASSQDKGGASDEQFF. The CDR3 nucleotides read TGTGCCAGCAGCCAAGATAAGGGGGGGGCAAGTGATGAGCAGTTCTTC.

By sample fraction, this clonotype is medium-sized. The rearrangement joins TRBV6-2 or TRBV6-3 to TRBJ1-3; a weak D match, TRBD1 (5 bases). The CDR3 consists of 12 residues. Germline V CDR1 and CDR2: MNHEY, SVGEGT. Trimming took 9 bases from V and 9 from J, leaving 15 bases between them. The DNA of the CDR3 is TGTGCCAGTCGTGGGGACCCGCGCACCATATATTTT. This translates into CASRGDPRTIYF.

This clonotype showed up many times. The chain joins TRBV19 to TRBJ2-1, with D tentatively TRBD1 or TRBD2 (6 bases each). Germline assignment: CDR1 LNHDA and CDR2 SQIVND (reference sequence). The CDR3 is 16 amino acids. The germline V and J ends were trimmed by 3 bases and 0 bases, with 12 bases remaining between them. The CDR3 region is CASSIGGGSSYNEQFF. The CDR3 DNA reads TGTGCCAGTAGTATCGGAGGGGGGAGCTCCTACAATGAGCAGTTCTTC.

By its share, this clonotype is medium-sized (0.01 to 0.1%). The chain joins TRBV5-6 to TRBJ1-1; D possibly corresponds to TRBD1 (6 bases). This CDR3 region has 12 residues. V lost 2 bases and J lost 11, with 13 bases in between. The germline gives CDR1 SGHDT, CDR2 YYEEEE. This CDR3 is CASSFRGEGAFF. Here the CDR3 DNA reads TGTGCCAGCAGCTTCAGGGGCGAAGGGGCTTTCTTT. Using reference TRBV5-6 and TRBJ1-1 for the parts outside the CDR3, the full variable domain is DAGVTQSPTHLIKTRGQQVTLRCSPKSGHDTVSWYQQALGQGPQFIFQYYEEEERQRGNFPDRFSGHQFPNYSSELNVNALLLGDSALYLCASSFRGEGAFFGQGTRLTVV.

The sample holds many counts of this clonotype. This chain joins TRBV11-2 and TRBJ2-1; 12 bases map to TRBD2. Germline CDR1 SGHAT, CDR2 FQNNGV. The CDR3 consists of 14 residues. The J segment lost 9 bases and the V segment lost 5 bases, leaving 5 bases of the junction unmatched. CDR3 nucleotides: TGTGCCAGCAGCCCCTGGACTAGCGGGACTGAGCAGTTCTTC. It yields the protein CASSPWTSGTEQFF.

This clonotype is classed as medium-sized. The chain has TRBV5-8 and TRBJ1-1, with unresolved D. Germline V lookup: CDR1 SGHTS, CDR2 YDEGEE. V was shortened by 5 bases and J by 11 bases, with 13 bases between the two germline ends. The CDR3 totals 11 residues. CDR3 protein: CASRSIPEAFF. The CDR3 nucleotides read TGTGCCAGCAGATCCATCCCCGAGGCTTTCTTT.

The genes are TRBV19 and TRBJ2-3; D uncertain. The CDR3 contains 13 residues. Germline CDR1 and CDR2: LNHDA and SQIVND (reference sequence). V was cut by 1 base and J by 1 base, with 3 bases left in between. CDR3 sequence: CASSIVGTDTQYF. The CDR3, as DNA: TGTGCCAGTAGTATAGTTGGCACAGATACGCAGTATTTT.

By proportion, this clonotype is medium-sized. V and J are TRBV7-9 and TRBJ2-2; 7 nucleotides agree with TRBD2. The germline CDR1 and CDR2 sequences are SEHNR and FQNEAQ (reference sequence). The CDR3 contains 13 residues. V was clipped by 5 bases and J by 6 bases; unmatched bases: 3. The CDR3 is CASSPTSAGELFF. The CDR3 DNA sequence: TGTGCCAGCAGCCCTACTAGCGCCGGGGAGCTGTTTTTT.

This clonotype was observed at least ten times. This sequence joins TRBV5-6 and TRBJ1-3; 7 nucleotides match TRBD1. This CDR3 is built from 16 residues. Germline V CDR1 and CDR2: SGHDT, YYEEEE. V trimming: 1 base; J trimming: 0 bases; junction bases outside the gene matches: 4. The CDR3 DNA is TGTGCCAGCAGCTTGATGGACAGGCACTCTGGAAACACCATATATTTT. This gives the protein CASSLMDRHSGNTIYF.

Many counts were recorded for this clonotype. The chain combines TRBV6-2 or TRBV6-3 with TRBJ1-5; TRBD1 aligns across 9 bases. CDR3 length: 15 residues. Germline V gene lookup returns CDR1 MNHEY and CDR2 SVGEGT. The V and J ends lost 6 bases and 5 bases, in that order; junction bases with no gene match: 8. Here the CDR3 reads CASSPGQGSYQPQHF. The CDR3 DNA follows: TGTGCCAGCAGCCCTGGACAGGGGAGTTATCAGCCCCAGCATTTT.

By proportion, this clonotype is medium-sized (0.01 to 0.1%). The chain combines TRBV29-1 with TRBJ1-5, with unresolved D. Germline V CDR1 and CDR2: SQVTM, ANQGSEA. The CDR3 totals 13 residues. V was cut by 6 bases and J by 8 bases, with 17 bases left in between. CDR3 nucleotide sequence: TGCAGCGTGCAGGATACGGGCGGGGAGCCCCAGCATTTT. It encodes CSVQDTGGEPQHF.

In its sample, this clonotype ranks as medium-sized. The chain is built from TRBV7-3 and TRBJ2-3, with D tentatively TRBD1 (5 bases). Per the germline V gene, CDR1 is SGHTA and CDR2 is FQGTGA. With 2 bases removed from V and 2 bases from J, the gap between germline ends came to 11 bases. The CDR3 consists of 15 residues. The CDR3 region has the DNA TGTGCCAGCAGCTTAGATTCAGGGAACACAGATACGCAGTATTTT. Translated: CASSLDSGNTDTQYF.

Judged by abundance, this clonotype is medium-sized. This chain links TRBV6-5 with TRBJ2-7; 8 bases fit TRBD2. J was trimmed by 4 bases and V by 8 bases; bases with no gene match: 4. The V gene's germline CDR1 is MNHEY and CDR2 SVGAGI. The CDR3 extends over 12 amino acids. This CDR3 reads CASRGRRYEQYF. The CDR3 DNA follows: TGTGCCAGCCGCGGGAGGAGGTACGAGCAGTACTTC.

This clonotype is labeled as medium-sized (0.01 to 0.1%). V and J are TRBV7-6 and TRBJ2-6; D call uncertain. Germline values: CDR1 SGHVS, CDR2 FNYEAQ. The V gene lost 4 bases and the J gene lost 2 bases, with 6 bases spanning the gap. The CDR3 spans 14 residues. The CDR3 reads CASSSVPGANVLTF. The CDR3 nucleotides are TGTGCCAGCAGCTCAGTACCTGGGGCCAACGTCCTGACTTTC. Full variable domain (missing parts from reference TRBV7-6 and TRBJ2-6): GAGVSQSPRYKVTKRGQDVALRCDPISGHVSLYWYRQALGQGPEFLTYFNYEAQQDKSGLPNDRFSAERPEGSISTLTIQRTEQRDSAMYRCASSSVPGANVLTFGAGSRLTVL.

This clonotype was observed at least ten times. The gene calls are TRBV23-1 and TRBJ2-6; tentative D call: TRBD1 (5 bases). TRBV23-1 is classed as an ORF, of uncertain function. V was pared by 7 bases and J by 4 bases, with 20 bases between. The CDR3 length is 17 residues. In DNA form, the CDR3 reads TGCGCCAGCACCATGTTCAGCCCAGGGTTGGGGGCCAACGTCCTGACTTTC. Protein: CASTMFSPGLGANVLTF.

This chain joins TRBV12-3 or TRBV12-4 and TRBJ2-7, with TRBD1 identical over 8 bases. This CDR3 is 13 amino acids long. V was pared by 5 bases and J by 5 bases, with 5 bases of the junction left unmatched. In nucleotides, the CDR3 is TGTGCCAGCAGTAGGAGGACAGGGAACGAGCAGTACTTC. Amino acid sequence: CASSRRTGNEQYF.

In its sample, this clonotype was seen many times. The chain is built from TRBV5-1 and TRBJ2-1; weak D call: TRBD2 (6 bases). V lost 5 bases and J 8 bases, leaving 23 bases between the germline ends. This CDR3 is 16 amino acids long. CDR1 and CDR2 from the germline V gene are SGHRS and YFSETQ. The DNA for the CDR3 is TGCGCCAGCAGTTCGACTAGTTGGGAAAAAGGAGATGAGCAGTTCTTC. This sequence encodes CASSSTSWEKGDEQFF.